A selection of T cell receptor beta chains follows, all from one sample in a study of T cell repertoires in cytomegalovirus infection. These receptors have no identified antigens. TCRdb used MiXCR to reprocess the reads, holding one entry per CDR3 protein. The sample gives some 700,000 distinct CDR3 sequences, roughly 30% of which show up once; around a sixth is in the top ten. The source was cultured PBMCs, collected from culture after CMV antigen stimulation. These receptors were obtained from a human donor in good health (CMV status not recorded). Some clones in this sample may be carry-over from other donors' samples. Both conserved end residues are part of each CDR3. The D gene is left open where the match is weak. A row's size may be missing; if present it is once, few, many or a size class.

V	J	size	D	DNA	CDR3
TRBV11-2	TRBJ2-3	NA	NA	TGTGCCAGCAGCTTAAAGGGCGGGTTCACAGATACGCAGTATTTT	CASSLKGGFTDTQYF
TRBV7-6	TRBJ2-1	NA	TRBD2	TGTGCCAGCAGCAACGGACTAGCGAGCAATGAGCAGTTCTTC	CASSNGLASNEQFF
TRBV7-2	TRBJ2-3	few	NA	TGTGCCAGCAGCCCCCCGACAGTAACAGATACGCAGTATTTT	CASSPPTVTDTQYF
TRBV7-2	TRBJ2-7	many	NA	TGTGCCAGCACTACGGGGGGCGACGAGCAGTACTTC	CASTTGGDEQYF
TRBV12-3/TRBV12-4	TRBJ2-1	few	NA	TGTGCCAGCAAAAGAGTCCTAGATGAGCAGTTCTTC	CASKRVLDEQFF
TRBV7-2	TRBJ2-3	many	NA	TGTGCCAGCAGCCCAGGGGCGTTGACAGATACGCAGTATTTT	CASSPGALTDTQYF
TRBV2	TRBJ2-3	NA	TRBD2	TGTGCCAGCAGGAGTACTAGCGGGGGCTTTACGCAGTATTTT	CASRSTSGGFTQYF
TRBV2	TRBJ1-1	NA	NA	TGTGCCAGCACAGGGGCTAGGGGTGAAGCTTTCTTT	CASTGARGEAFF
TRBV4-2	TRBJ2-2	NA	NA	TGTGCCAGCAGCCAAGAAGTAGCGACGAACACCGGGGAGCTGTTTTTT	CASSQEVATNTGELFF
TRBV5-1	TRBJ2-1	NA	NA	TGCGCCAGCAGCTTAAAAATTAGATCCTACAATGAGCAGTTCTTC	CASSLKIRSYNEQFF
TRBV7-2	TRBJ2-3	few	TRBD2	TGTGCCAGCAGCTTGGAGAGCGGGAGTATAGATACGCAGTATTTT	CASSLESGSIDTQYF
TRBV3-1	TRBJ2-5	NA	NA	TGTGCCAGCTGCCACGGGGGACATCGATGCGAAATTTACGAGACCCAGTACTTC	CASCHGGHRCEIYETQYF
TRBV6-1	TRBJ1-1	NA	NA	TGTGCCAGCAGTGAAGCGAGGGGGAGGAACACTGAAGCTTTCTTT	CASSEARGRNTEAFF
TRBV7-8	TRBJ1-2	many	NA	TGTGCCAGCAGCCTACGTGGCAGGGGCTATGGCTACACCTTC	CASSLRGRGYGYTF
TRBV27	TRBJ2-1	few	TRBD2	TGTGCCAGCAGTCCCAACCGACTAGCGGGAGAGCAGTTCTTC	CASSPNRLAGEQFF
TRBV6-2/TRBV6-3	TRBJ2-4	once	TRBD2	TGTGCCAGCGACGCCCGTGGGAGGGCTCTACTGAACCTAGCCAAAAACATTCAGTACTTC	CASDARGRALLNLAKNIQYF
TRBV27	TRBJ1-1	few	NA	TGTGCCAGCAGACACACAGGTTTTGACACTGAAGCTTTCTTT	CASRHTGFDTEAFF
TRBV27	TRBJ2-7	NA	TRBD1	TGTGCCAGCAGTTTCACCCCGACAGGGCCCGTTTCCTACGAGCAGTACTTC	CASSFTPTGPVSYEQYF
TRBV4-1	TRBJ2-7	NA	NA	TGCGCCAGCAGCACGGACTCAGGGAGCTGGCAGTACTTC	CASSTDSGSWQYF
TRBV5-5	TRBJ2-7	NA	TRBD2	TGTGCCAGCTCCTGGGAGGGCGGCATAGCCCCCTACGAGCAGTACTTC	CASSWEGGIAPYEQYF
TRBV6-6	TRBJ2-3	NA	TRBD2	TGTGCCAGCAGTGGGCGGACTAGCCTCGCAGATACGCAGTATTTT	CASSGRTSLADTQYF
TRBV4-2	TRBJ1-5	few	NA	TGTGCCAGCAGCCAAGTGGGACGGAGCAATCAGCCCCAGCATTTT	CASSQVGRSNQPQHF
TRBV19	TRBJ1-5	NA	NA	TGTGCCAGTAGACCACCGGGGACCCTCAATCAGCCCCAGCATTTT	CASRPPGTLNQPQHF
TRBV30	TRBJ1-2	few	NA	TGTGCCTGGAGTGCTCACAGGGAGGGTGGCTACACCTTC	CAWSAHREGGYTF
TRBV10-3	TRBJ1-2	NA	NA	TGTGCCATCAGTGCGGACGGAGGAGCTAACTATGGCTACACCTTC	CAISADGGANYGYTF
TRBV18	TRBJ1-2	NA	NA	TGTGCCAGCTCACCTTCGACAGAAACTAACTATGGCTACACCTTC	CASSPSTETNYGYTF
TRBV10-3	TRBJ2-3	NA	NA	TGTGCCATCAGTGAAACAGTGTCCCCAGATACGCAGTATTTT	CAISETVSPDTQYF
TRBV6-1	TRBJ2-3	NA	TRBD1	TGTGCCAGCAGCCCCCGACAGGGAACAAGCACAGATACGCAGTATTTT	CASSPRQGTSTDTQYF
TRBV6-1	TRBJ2-3	NA	NA	TGTGCCAGCACCGAACCCGGGGGTAGGGCAGATACGCAGTATTTT	CASTEPGGRADTQYF
TRBV5-1	TRBJ1-2	NA	NA	TGCGCCAGCAGCTTGACCAAGGGTTCTAACTATGGCTACACCTTC	CASSLTKGSNYGYTF
TRBV7-9	TRBJ1-4	NA	NA	TGTGCCAGCAGCCCCTATGGTCCTGAAAAACTGTTTTTT	CASSPYGPEKLFF
TRBV5-1	TRBJ1-2	NA	NA	TGCGCCAGCGGCTTAGAGACAGGAGACTATGGCTACACCTTC	CASGLETGDYGYTF
TRBV7-2	TRBJ1-2	many	NA	TGTGCCAGCAGCTTAGGGTTGGACTATGGCTACACCTTC	CASSLGLDYGYTF
TRBV2	TRBJ1-3	NA	NA	TGTGCCAGCAGTGAAGCAATGATGCGGACCATATATTTT	CASSEAMMRTIYF
TRBV6-1	TRBJ2-3	few	NA	TGTGCCAGCAGTGAACCAACCGACCGCACAGATACGCAGTATTTT	CASSEPTDRTDTQYF
TRBV7-8	TRBJ1-2	NA	NA	TGTGCCAGCAGCTTTTCACGGACTGAAATTAAGGGCTACACCTTC	CASSFSRTEIKGYTF
TRBV6-1	TRBJ2-1	NA	NA	TGTGCCAGCAAGGAGGTGCGGGGTATCTACAATGAGCAGTTCTTC	CASKEVRGIYNEQFF
TRBV28	TRBJ2-1	few	NA	TGTGCCAGCAGTTTGGTCGGGGCAGGTGTATCCAATGAGCAGTTCTTC	CASSLVGAGVSNEQFF
TRBV7-2	TRBJ2-5	NA	NA	TGTGCCAGCAGCTTAAGGTGGTCTATCCAAGAGACCCAGTACTTC	CASSLRWSIQETQYF
TRBV20-1	TRBJ2-5	NA	TRBD1	TGCAGTGCTAGAGACCCCTTCTCAAGACAGGGGGTAGCAGAGACCCAGTACTTC	CSARDPFSRQGVAETQYF
TRBV6-1	TRBJ1-5	NA	NA	TGTGCCAGCTCAGAGTCATGGGGTCAGCCGAATCAGCCCCAGCATTTT	CASSESWGQPNQPQHF
TRBV19	TRBJ1-5	NA	NA	TGTGCCAGTAGCTCCAGGGACGGGTTTAATCAGCCCCAGCATTTT	CASSSRDGFNQPQHF